These T cell receptor beta chains were read from a single sample in a study of cytomegalovirus exposure and HLA in healthy donors. The data were produced by immunoSEQ multiplex PCR, yet TCRdb's version contains in-frame clones alone and is incomplete. The sample yields some 150,000 clones, over 70% seen once. The material sequenced was PBMCs. Source of these receptors: a man aged 25 to 40 in good health and CMV-seropositive. CDR3s leave out the opening cysteine and the closing phenylalanine or tryptophan. The order of the fields is J gene, V gene, clone size, CDR3 protein. Clone size is not always given. Where it is, it says once, few, many or a class for expanded clones.

TRBJ2-7 TRBV7-9 NA ASNLPGQGIYEQY
TRBJ2-7 TRBV27 NA ASSLSWGQHEQY
TRBJ1-1 TRBV2 NA ATRGGGLYTEAF
TRBJ2-2 TRBV5-6 NA ASSLAGELF
TRBJ2-7 TRBV2 few ASDSGGRTYEQY
TRBJ2-7 TRBV27 NA ASAWTGAYEQY
TRBJ2-2 TRBV5-4 NA ASSSGTSSTGELF
TRBJ1-2 TRBV11-2 NA ASSLLHRGSVGYT
TRBJ1-5 TRBV9 NA ASSVGGQGIKPQH
TRBJ1-3 TRBV15 NA ATSRHPQNSGNTIY
TRBJ2-3 TRBV4-3 NA ASSQDRDSTDTQY
TRBJ2-1 TRBV4-1 NA ASSQLYGSSYNEQF
TRBJ1-1 TRBV5-1 NA ASSPLRGNMNTEAF
TRBJ1-2 TRBV29-1 few SVATGSGNYGYT
TRBJ2-5 TRBV7-6 few ASSERGQETQY
TRBJ2-5 TRBV4-2 NA ASSQVTQQETQY
TRBJ2-7 TRBV5-6 once ASSKLGQGATFPLEQY
TRBJ2-3 TRBV14 NA ASSQEENLRSDTQY
TRBJ2-5 TRBV5-6 NA ASSSTGMGETQY
TRBJ1-2 TRBV11-2 NA ASSIGTGQIYGYT
TRBJ2-7 TRBV18 NA ASSVTSGGPYEQY
TRBJ1-2 TRBV18 NA ASSRTGSGYT
TRBJ1-1 TRBV6-1 NA ASSVSGGRTEAF
TRBJ1-2 TRBV6-5 NA ASSYVRDYGYT
TRBJ2-4 TRBV19 NA ASKGGQGGNIQY
TRBJ1-1 TRBV14 NA ASSTRQGNTEAF
TRBJ2-2 TRBV25-1 NA ASSGRDRDPGELF
TRBJ2-2 TRBV10-3 NA ATAGGVGAGERTGELF
TRBJ1-2 TRBV11-2 NA ASSPSGGGRIWGYT
TRBJ1-5 TRBV6-1 NA ASSETGNQPQH
TRBJ2-1 TRBV6-1 NA ASSEASSGRDEQF
TRBJ1-4 TRBV28 NA ASSFPGEGEKLF
TRBJ1-1 TRBV5-1 NA ASRRLTGGTEAF
TRBJ1-5 TRBV5-6 NA ASSLRAGNQPQH
TRBJ2-1 TRBV27 NA ASKTGTVMRNEQF
TRBJ2-4 TRBV5-6 NA ASRSRQGQNIQY
TRBJ1-1 TRBV7-9 NA ASRPQGVLAEAF
TRBJ2-2 TRBV7-9 NA ASSLVPGGSGELF
TRBJ1-1 TRBV7-2 NA ASSFHGNTEAF
TRBJ2-3 TRBV7-2 once ASSLGAAGVRDTQY
TRBJ1-1 TRBV19 NA ASRRQDEAF
TRBJ2-7 TRBV7-2 once ASSLGGGAQYEQY
TRBJ1-5 TRBV29-1 NA SVGAGTDYQPQH